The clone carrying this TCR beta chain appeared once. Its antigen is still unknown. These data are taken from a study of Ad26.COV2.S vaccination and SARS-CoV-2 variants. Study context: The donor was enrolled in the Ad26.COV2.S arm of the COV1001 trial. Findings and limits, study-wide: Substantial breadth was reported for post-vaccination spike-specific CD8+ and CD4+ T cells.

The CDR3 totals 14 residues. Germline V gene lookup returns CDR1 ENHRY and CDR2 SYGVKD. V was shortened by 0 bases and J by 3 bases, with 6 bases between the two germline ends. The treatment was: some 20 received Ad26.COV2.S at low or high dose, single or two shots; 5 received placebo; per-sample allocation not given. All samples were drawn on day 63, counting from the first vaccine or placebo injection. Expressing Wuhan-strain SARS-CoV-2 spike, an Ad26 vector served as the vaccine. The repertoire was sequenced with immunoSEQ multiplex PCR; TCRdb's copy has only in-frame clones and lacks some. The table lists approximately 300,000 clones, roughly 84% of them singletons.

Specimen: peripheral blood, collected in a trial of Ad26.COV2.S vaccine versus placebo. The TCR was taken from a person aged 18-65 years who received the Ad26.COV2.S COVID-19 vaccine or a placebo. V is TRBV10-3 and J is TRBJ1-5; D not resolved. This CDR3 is CAISESTVNQPQHF. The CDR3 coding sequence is TGTGCCATCAGTGAGTCAACAGTCAATCAGCCCCAGCATTTT.